Following are 23 T cell receptor beta chains from one sample sequenced in a study of blood T cell repertoires in COVID-19. Libraries were prepared by immunoSEQ multiplex PCR; TCRdb keeps only in-frame clonotypes and omits some of them. The sample has a few hundred thousand clones, around 87% seen once. What was sequenced was peripheral blood. The receptors were sampled from a woman in her 50s with acute or convalescent COVID-19.

This chain joins TRBV15 and TRBJ2-1; 10 positions agree with TRBD2. The CDR3 has 20 residues. The germline gives CDR1 LNHNV, CDR2 YYDKDF (reference sequence). J lost 7 bases, V lost 0 bases, and 18 bases had no gene match. The CDR3 reads CATSRDLTQREGILGNEQFF. The CDR3 DNA sequence: TGTGCCACCAGCAGAGATCTTACCCAGCGGGAGGGAATTTTGGGTAATGAGCAGTTCTTC.

The genes are TRBV11-2 and TRBJ2-1; 12 bases agree with TRBD2. The CDR3 sequence is 17 residues long. V was clipped by 4 bases and J by 5 bases; unmatched bases: 9. Germline V CDR1 and CDR2: SGHAT, FQNNGV. The CDR3 DNA sequence: TGTGCCAGCAGCTCGACTAGCGGGGGACCAAACGACAATGAGCAGTTCTTC. It specifies CASSSTSGGPNDNEQFF.

This chain joins TRBV5-1 and TRBJ2-7, with TRBD2 matching over 11 bases. The ends lost 4 bases at V and 4 bases at J; junction bases unmatched: 4. This CDR3 has 14 amino acids. Looked up from germline, CDR1 is SGHRS and CDR2 is YFSETQ. CDR3 protein: CASSPTSGTYEQYF. CDR3 nucleotide sequence: TGCGCCAGCAGCCCGACTAGCGGGACTTACGAGCAGTACTTC.

This clone appeared once. V gene TRBV7-2 combines with J gene TRBJ2-2, with D hard to call. The germline V gene encodes CDR1 SGHTA and CDR2 FQGNSA. Trimming took off 1 base at V and 1 base at J, with 4 bases between the two ends. The CDR3 runs 14 residues. The CDR3 is CASSLVGNTGELFF. The CDR3 bases are TGTGCCAGCAGCTTAGTCGGGAACACCGGGGAGCTGTTTTTT.

This clone turned up a few times. The chain links TRBV5-1 to TRBJ1-2, with 7 bases fitting TRBD1. The V and J ends lost 5 bases and 8 bases, in that order; junction bases with no gene match: 12. Germline V lookup: CDR1 SGHRS, CDR2 YFSETQ. The CDR3 covers 14 residues. CDR3 residues: CASSPTGDPGGYTF. In nucleotides, the CDR3 is TGCGCCAGCAGTCCTACAGGGGATCCAGGCGGCTACACCTTC.

V usage is TRBV5-1 and J usage is TRBJ2-7, with a weak D call TRBD2 (6 bases). V was shortened by 0 bases and J by 2 bases, with 9 bases between the two germline ends. Looked up from germline, CDR1 is SGHRS and CDR2 is YFSETQ. The CDR3 sequence is 14 residues long. CDR3 protein: CASSLGRRAYEQYF. CDR3 sequence (DNA): TGCGCCAGCAGCTTGGGAAGGAGGGCCTACGAGCAGTACTTC.

The chain is built from TRBV5-1 and TRBJ1-1; 10 positions agree with TRBD1. J lost 6 bases, V lost 0 bases, and 14 bases had no gene match. CDR1 is SGHRS and CDR2 is YFSETQ in the germline V gene. The CDR3 spans 18 residues. The CDR3 nucleotides read TGCGCCAGCAGCTTGGTACTTTTTGTGAGACAGGGGGCCCCTGAAGCTTTCTTT. Translating it yields CASSLVLFVRQGAPEAFF.

The chain uses TRBV19 and TRBJ2-7, with 8 bases matching TRBD1. The germline V gene has CDR1 LNHDA and CDR2 SQIVND (reference sequence). This CDR3 region has 12 residues. The J segment lost 5 bases and the V segment lost 7 bases, leaving 4 bases of the junction unmatched. This CDR3 is CASTGQGNEQYF. The CDR3 DNA reads as TGTGCCAGTACCGGACAGGGAAACGAGCAGTACTTC.

This chain uses TRBV9 with TRBJ2-2; 7 bases align to TRBD2. The CDR3 totals 15 residues. Germline V lookup: CDR1 SGDLS, CDR2 YYNGEE. V was pared by 0 bases and J by 1 base, with 0 bases of the junction left unmatched. The CDR3, as DNA: TGTGCCAGCAGCGTAGCGGGAGGGAACACCGGGGAGCTGTTTTTT. This encodes CASSVAGGNTGELFF.

The chain is built from TRBV24-1 and TRBJ2-1; D call uncertain. CDR3 length: 14 residues. Trimming stripped 11 bases from V and 0 bases from J, with 13 bases between. Germline values: CDR1 KGHDR, CDR2 SFDVKD. CDR3 sequence: CAISPAGSYNEQFF. Here the CDR3 DNA reads TGTGCCATCTCTCCGGCAGGCTCCTACAATGAGCAGTTCTTC.

A single count supports this clone. This chain uses TRBV9 with TRBJ2-5; TRBD2 agrees at 7 bases. This CDR3 is 15 amino acids long. With V trimmed by 4 bases and J by 4 bases, 10 bases remained unmatched. Germline CDR1 and CDR2: SGDLS and YYNGEE. The CDR3 sequence: CASSPKGGFGETQYF. CDR3 coding DNA: TGTGCCAGCAGCCCCAAGGGAGGGTTTGGAGAGACCCAGTACTTC.

The chain recombines TRBV3-1 (or the pseudogene TRBV3-2) with TRBJ1-2; TRBD1 is a possible D gene (6 bases). Germline values: CDR1 LGHDT, CDR2 YNNKEL (reference sequence). V was clipped by 1 base and J by 2 bases, with 11 bases between them. The CDR3 extends over 15 amino acids. CDR3 residues: CASSQGTAANYGYTF. Here the CDR3 DNA reads TGTGCCAGCAGCCAAGGGACAGCCGCCAACTATGGCTACACCTTC.

The chain recombines TRBV28 with TRBJ1-2, with TRBD1 as a possible D gene (6 bases). Germline values: CDR1 MDHEN, CDR2 SYDVKM. Trimming removed 2 bases at V and 2 bases at J, with 21 bases between. This CDR3 region has 18 residues. The CDR3 region is CASSLGRGARPLNYGYTF. The CDR3 nucleotides are TGTGCCAGCAGTTTAGGTCGGGGGGCACGCCCTCTAAACTATGGCTACACCTTC.

This clone was observed a few times. The V call is TRBV7-2, the J call TRBJ1-2, with D perhaps matching TRBD1 (5 bases). Trimming removed 0 bases from V and 10 bases from J, with 12 bases in between. The CDR3 has 13 amino acids. CDR1 SGHTA and CDR2 FQGNSA come from the germline V gene. CDR3 region: CASSLAGASFYTF. The DNA of the CDR3 is TGTGCCAGCAGCTTAGCAGGGGCGAGCTTCTACACCTTC.

V gene TRBV5-1 combines with J gene TRBJ1-3; 9 bases are a match to TRBD1. V was pared by 5 bases and J by 2 bases, with 5 bases of the junction left unmatched. The V gene's germline CDR1 is SGHRS and CDR2 YFSETQ. The CDR3 consists of 15 residues. This chain's CDR3 is CASRSGQGAGNTIYF. In nucleotides, the CDR3 is TGCGCCAGCAGGTCGGGACAGGGAGCTGGAAACACCATATATTTT.

The gene calls are TRBV7-3 and TRBJ2-2, with D possibly matching TRBD1 (6 bases). Germline loops: CDR1 SGHTA, CDR2 FQGTGA. This CDR3 comprises 14 residues. Trimming stripped 3 bases from V and 7 bases from J, with 12 bases between. The CDR3 loop reads CASSFRGTDGELFF. CDR3 bases: TGTGCCAGCAGCTTTAGGGGGACCGACGGGGAGCTGTTTTTT. Full variable domain (outside the CDR3, taken from reference TRBV7-3 and TRBJ2-2): GAGVSQTPSNKVTEKGKYVELRCDPISGHTALYWYRQSLGQGPEFLIYFQGTGAADDSGLPNDRFFAVRPEGSVSTLKIQRTERGDSAVYLCASSFRGTDGELFFGEGSRLTVL.

This clone was detected a few times. The V and J genes are TRBV19 and TRBJ2-3, with 9 bases identical to TRBD2. The J segment lost 4 bases and the V segment lost 5 bases, leaving 4 bases of the junction unmatched. Germline-derived CDR1 and CDR2 are LNHDA and SQIVND (reference sequence). This CDR3 has 14 residues. The CDR3: CASSSGLASDTQYF. Written as DNA, the CDR3 is TGTGCCAGTAGTTCCGGACTAGCGTCAGATACGCAGTATTTT.

The gene calls are TRBV7-8 and TRBJ1-4; D gene ambiguous. Germline CDR1 SGHVS, CDR2 FQNEAQ. The CDR3 has 14 amino acids. With 2 bases removed from V and 5 bases from J, the gap between germline ends came to 9 bases. This CDR3 is CASSLRGVNEKLFF. CDR3 DNA: TGTGCCAGCAGCTTACGGGGAGTAAATGAAAAACTGTTTTTT.

This sequence joins TRBV3-1 (or the pseudogene TRBV3-2) and TRBJ2-7, with a tentative D call TRBD1 (6 bases). V gave up 4 bases and J gave up 0 bases, with 16 bases separating them. From germline, CDR1 is LGHDT and CDR2 YNNKEL (reference sequence). The CDR3 sequence is 16 residues long. Here the CDR3 reads CASSPRGQSSSYEQYF. The DNA of the CDR3 is TGTGCCAGCAGCCCCCGCGGACAGTCGAGCTCCTACGAGCAGTACTTC.

This clone is a singleton in its sample. Here the CDR3 reads CASSVVGTSGWNTGELFF. The DNA for the CDR3 is TGTGCCAGCAGCGTAGTAGGGACTAGCGGATGGAACACCGGGGAGCTGTTTTTT. V and J are TRBV9 and TRBJ2-2; 11 bases line up with TRBD2. V lost 0 bases, J lost 1 base, and 5 bases stayed unmatched. The CDR3 spans 18 residues. CDR1 and CDR2 (germline): SGDLS, YYNGEE.

The count of this clone is one. CDR3 in amino acids: CASSHRTSGLSTDTQYF. The CDR3 bases are TGTGCCAGCAGCCACCGGACTAGCGGGCTTAGCACAGATACGCAGTATTTT. J is TRBJ2-3 and V is TRBV7-8, with 11 nucleotides matching TRBD2. The CDR3 is made up of 17 amino acids. Germline V gene sequence: CDR1 SGHVS, CDR2 FQNEAQ. Unmatched junction bases numbered 7, after V lost 5 bases and J lost 0 bases.

The chain employs TRBV4-2 and TRBJ2-7; D gene ambiguous. Trimming stripped 1 base from V and 3 bases from J, with 4 bases between. Germline V CDR1 and CDR2: LGHNA, YNFKEQ. This CDR3 contains 12 residues. This chain's CDR3 is CASSQAGYEQYF. Here the CDR3 DNA reads TGTGCCAGCAGCCAAGCCGGCTACGAGCAGTACTTC.

The chain links TRBV27 to TRBJ1-5; 9 bases are shared with TRBD1. V was pared by 3 bases and J by 6 bases, with 12 bases of the junction left unmatched. CDR3 length: 17 residues. The germline gives CDR1 MNHEY, CDR2 SMNVEV (reference sequence). DNA of the CDR3: TGTGCCAGCAGTTTCTCTCAACAGGGGGCTACGGTTCAGCCCCAGCATTTT. Protein product: CASSFSQQGATVQPQHF.